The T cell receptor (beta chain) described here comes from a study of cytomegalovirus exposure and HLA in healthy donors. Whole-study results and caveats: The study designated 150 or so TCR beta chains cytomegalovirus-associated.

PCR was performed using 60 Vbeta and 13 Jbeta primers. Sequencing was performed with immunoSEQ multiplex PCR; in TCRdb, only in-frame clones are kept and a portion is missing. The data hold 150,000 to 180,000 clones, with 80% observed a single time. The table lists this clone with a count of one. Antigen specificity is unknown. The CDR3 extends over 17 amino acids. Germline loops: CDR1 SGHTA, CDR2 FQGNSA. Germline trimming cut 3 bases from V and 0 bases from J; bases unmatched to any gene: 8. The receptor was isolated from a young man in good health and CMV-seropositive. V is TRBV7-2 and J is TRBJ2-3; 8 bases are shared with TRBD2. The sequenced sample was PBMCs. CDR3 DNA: TGTGCCAGCAGCTTTGATAGCGGGGAAACTAGCACAGATACGCAGTATTTT. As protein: CASSFDSGETSTDTQYF.